These 18 T cell receptor beta chains came from one sample sequenced in a study of T cells in tumors after PD-1 blockade. Clones were sequenced by immunoSEQ multiplex PCR, and TCRdb holds only the in-frame ones, with some missing. The sample holds 4,800 or so clones, roughly 63% seen once. The sequencing here drew on tumor tissue, taken after anti-PD-1 treatment. The source of these receptors is a human donor with basal cell carcinoma.

This clone was counted a single time. V usage is TRBV5-1 and J usage is TRBJ2-2; 7 nucleotides align to TRBD1. The V gene end was trimmed by 4 bases and the J gene end by 2 bases; junction bases not matched to a gene: 8. This CDR3 has 16 amino acids. The germline CDR1 and CDR2 sequences are SGHRS and YFSETQ. CDR3 nucleotide sequence: TGCGCCAGCAGCGTATACAGGGGCCTCAACACCGGGGAGCTGTTTTTT. This translates into CASSVYRGLNTGELFF.

With regard to this clone: Since a much larger clone is just one base distant, this may be a read error. The chain recombines TRBV5-4 with TRBJ2-7, with D perhaps being TRBD1 or TRBD2 (6 bases each). Germline CDR1 and CDR2: SGHNT and YYREEE (reference sequence). The germline V and J ends were trimmed by 0 bases and 8 bases, with 18 bases remaining between them. CDR3 length: 15 amino acids. The CDR3 region is CASSLAGAVVRKQYF. The CDR3 DNA reads TGTGCCAGCAGCTTGGCGGGGGCAGTAGTTCGGAAGCAGTACTTC.

The chain has TRBV24-1 and TRBJ2-1; TRBD2 matches 7 bases. Germline V gives CDR1 KGHDR, CDR2 SFDVKD. The CDR3 spans 15 residues. V lost 4 bases to trimming and J lost 3 bases; unmatched junction nucleotides: 5. The CDR3 bases are TGTGCCACCAGTGACCCCCCGGGGGGCTACAATGAGCAGTTCTTC. It codes for CATSDPPGGYNEQFF.

The V call is TRBV9, the J call TRBJ1-6; a possible D gene is TRBD1 (5 bases). Germline V gene sequence: CDR1 SGDLS, CDR2 YYNGEE. This CDR3 has 15 amino acids. V shed 3 bases and J shed 5 bases, with 12 bases lying between them. The chain's CDR3 is CASSAGPGHNSPLHF. The DNA for the CDR3 is TGTGCCAGCAGCGCAGGACCGGGACATAATTCACCCCTCCACTTT. The full variable domain, completed using reference TRBV9 and TRBJ1-6, is DSGVTQTPKHLITATGQRVTLRCSPRSGDLSVYWYQQSLDQGLQFLIQYYNGEERAKGNILERFSAQQFPDLHSELNLSSLELGDSALYFCASSAGPGHNSPLHFGNGTRLTVT.

The chain carries TRBV2 and TRBJ2-1; D gene unclear. This CDR3 is 18 amino acids long. Germline CDR1 is SNHLY and CDR2 is FYNNEI. The V end was cut by 0 bases, the J end by 0 bases, with 15 bases between. In DNA, the CDR3 is TGTGCCAGCAGTGAAGCCCTGGACCTGGCAAGCTCCTACAATGAGCAGTTCTTC. Residues: CASSEALDLASSYNEQFF.

In its sample, this clone ranks as large. V and J are TRBV7-8 and TRBJ1-1; 7 bases line up with TRBD1. In germline, CDR1 is SGHVS, CDR2 FQNEAQ. This CDR3 has 15 residues. The V gene end was trimmed by 5 bases and the J gene end by 8 bases; junction bases not matched to a gene: 14. As DNA, the CDR3 is TGTGCCAGCAGCGTGCGACAGGGACCATCTATGGAAGCTTTCTTT. Amino acid sequence: CASSVRQGPSMEAFF.

This clone is termed medium-sized. V is TRBV24-1 and J is TRBJ2-3, with 8 bases matching TRBD2. The V gene's germline CDR1 is KGHDR and CDR2 SFDVKD. The CDR3 length is 16 residues. The junction had 5 bases not matched to a gene; V was cut back by 4 bases and J by 0 bases. CDR3 nucleotides: TGTGCCACCAGTGACCTTAGCGGGGCAAGCACAGATACGCAGTATTTT. This translates into CATSDLSGASTDTQYF.

The chain combines TRBV5-1 with TRBJ2-5; the match to TRBD2 covers 7 bases. Trimming took 0 bases from V and 5 from J; bases not matched to a gene: 7. CDR3 length: 15 residues. Germline V lookup: CDR1 SGHRS, CDR2 YFSETQ. CDR3 nucleotides: TGCGCCAGCAGCTTGGTTCGAGGGGACTACGAGACCCAGTACTTC. Translation gives CASSLVRGDYETQYF.

V is TRBV6-9 and J is TRBJ1-2; D not resolved. V dropped 1 base and J dropped 2 bases, with 11 bases sitting between them. Germline values: CDR1 MNHGY, CDR2 SVAAGI. This CDR3 is 15 amino acids long. Here the CDR3 reads CASSYCPEKNYGYTF. The CDR3 DNA reads as TGTGCCAGCAGTTATTGTCCCGAAAAGAACTATGGCTACACCTTC.

This chain links TRBV2 with TRBJ2-1; 8 bases agree with TRBD2. V lost 6 bases and J lost 10; bases outside the gene matches: 20. Germline V lookup: CDR1 SNHLY, CDR2 FYNNEI. This CDR3 comprises 17 residues. CDR3 residues: CASRAEAGVPGRREQFF. In DNA form, the CDR3 reads TGTGCCAGCAGGGCGGAAGCGGGGGTCCCTGGAAGGAGAGAGCAGTTCTTC.

The chain employs TRBV15 and TRBJ1-5; D gene uncertain. With 0 bases removed from V and 4 bases from J, the gap between germline ends came to 19 bases. Germline CDR1 reads LNHNV; CDR2 reads YYDKDF (reference sequence). CDR3 length: 18 residues. CDR3 sequence reads: CATSRDDLRPWENQPQHF. The CDR3 DNA reads TGTGCCACCAGCAGAGATGATCTTCGCCCATGGGAGAATCAGCCCCAGCATTTT.

The V gene is TRBV14, the J gene TRBJ2-7; 9 bases align to TRBD1. The CDR3 consists of 14 residues. The V segment lost 2 bases and the J segment 6 bases; nucleotides outside the gene matches: 5. Per the germline V gene, CDR1 is SGHDN and CDR2 is FVKESK. The CDR3 region has the DNA TGTGCCAGCAGCCAACTACCGGGACAGGGCGAGCAGTACTTC. Its protein is CASSQLPGQGEQYF.

The rearrangement joins TRBV7-9 to TRBJ2-2; D is unclear. Per germline, CDR1 SEHNR and CDR2 FQNEAQ (reference sequence). The CDR3 runs to 12 residues. Trimming shortened V by 4 bases and J by 10 bases, and 10 bases separated the two germline ends. DNA of the CDR3: TGTGCCAGCAGCTCCCCCATTGAGGAGCTGTTTTTT. This gives the protein CASSSPIEELFF.

J is TRBJ1-2 and V is TRBV5-1, with D uncertain. V dropped 0 bases and J dropped 3 bases, with 12 bases sitting between them. In germline, CDR1 is SGHRS, CDR2 YFSETQ. This CDR3 has 15 amino acids. This chain's CDR3 is CASSLDATSYYGYTF. DNA for the CDR3: TGCGCCAGCAGCTTGGATGCCACCAGTTACTATGGCTACACCTTC.

This clone was detected only once. The chain couples TRBV5-6 to TRBJ1-1, with D possibly TRBD1 on 5 matching bases. Germline loops: CDR1 SGHDT, CDR2 YYEEEE. CDR3 size: 15 residues. With 0 bases removed from V and 4 bases from J, the gap between germline ends came to 13 bases. This CDR3 reads CASSLDVRGGTEAFF. CDR3 bases: TGTGCCAGCAGCTTGGACGTGCGGGGGGGCACTGAAGCTTTCTTT.

V is TRBV9 and J is TRBJ2-1, with D unresolved. The CDR3 runs to 12 residues. Germline V gene lookup returns CDR1 SGDLS and CDR2 YYNGEE. V lost 1 base, J lost 6 bases, and 5 bases lay in between. CDR3 loop: CASSVRTNEQFF. CDR3 bases: TGTGCCAGCAGCGTACGCACCAATGAGCAGTTCTTC.

The rearrangement uses TRBV24-1 and TRBJ2-1, with 7 bases identical to TRBD2. The CDR3 has 15 residues. V lost 5 bases to trimming and J lost 6 bases; unmatched junction nucleotides: 9. The germline V gene encodes CDR1 KGHDR and CDR2 SFDVKD. In DNA, the CDR3 is TGTGCCACCAGTGCGAGGGCTAGCGGCCCCAATGAGCAGTTCTTC. Translation gives CATSARASGPNEQFF.

Written as DNA, the CDR3 is TGTGCCTGGAGTGTAGGGGCCACTGAAGCTTTCTTT. Protein: CAWSVGATEAFF. This chain uses TRBV30 with TRBJ1-1, with D possibly matching TRBD1 (5 bases). The length of the CDR3 is 12 residues. Germline assignment: CDR1 GTSNPN and CDR2 SVGIG (reference sequence). Trimming left V 0 bases short and J 4 bases short, with 6 bases between.